This T cell receptor beta chain was documented in a study of blood T cell repertoires in COVID-19. Study at large: Specimens from acute and convalescent COVID-19 originated in the United States, Italy and Spain. Nucleic acid was either cDNA or gDNA, and it came from T cells, B-cell-depleted T cells, or PBMCs.

Followed longitudinally, the Seattle patients had been enrolled during active infection. As processed by the authors: Amplified reference gene primers provided the basis for estimating nucleated cell counts. Method: immunoSEQ multiplex PCR; TCRdb's copy keeps in-frame clones and lacks some. Clonal size and the V and J genes are those of that table, whereas D and trimming came from the DNA. The sample lists some 220,000 clones; approximately 85% were seen once. The CDR3 spans 15 residues. With 4 bases removed from V and 7 bases from J, the gap between germline ends came to 19 bases. Germline CDR1 LNHDA, CDR2 SQIVND (reference sequence).

The gene calls are TRBV19 and TRBJ1-1; D is ambiguous. This sequence originates from an older woman with COVID-19, enrolled during active disease. The material sequenced was peripheral blood. CDR3 loop: CASSTRPGVSVEAFF. The CDR3 coding sequence is TGTGCCAGTAGTACCCGGCCAGGTGTTAGTGTTGAAGCTTTCTTT.